Listed here is a single T cell receptor beta chain. Libraries were prepared by immunoSEQ multiplex PCR; TCRdb keeps only in-frame clonotypes and omits some of them. The repertoire holds over 100,000 clones, with 75% to 90% as singletons. Seattle patients were enrolled while actively infected and followed longitudinally. The data derive from a study of blood T cell repertoires in COVID-19. About the research overall: T cells, B-cell-depleted T cells, or PBMCs provided the cDNA or gDNA that served as material.

Germline V gene sequence: CDR1 SGHNT, CDR2 YYREEE (reference sequence). The trim removed 4 bases at V and 5 bases at J, leaving 13 bases unmatched. The CDR3 loop spans 16 amino acids. Sequencing was done on a sample of peripheral blood. The V call is TRBV5-4, the J call TRBJ2-3; TRBD1 aligns across 7 bases. The receptor was isolated from a man aged 60 to 69 with COVID-19, enrolled during active disease. The DNA for the CDR3 is TGTGCCAGCAGCCCGAAGCGACAGGGAATAATAGATACGCAGTATTTT. Protein: CASSPKRQGIIDTQYF.